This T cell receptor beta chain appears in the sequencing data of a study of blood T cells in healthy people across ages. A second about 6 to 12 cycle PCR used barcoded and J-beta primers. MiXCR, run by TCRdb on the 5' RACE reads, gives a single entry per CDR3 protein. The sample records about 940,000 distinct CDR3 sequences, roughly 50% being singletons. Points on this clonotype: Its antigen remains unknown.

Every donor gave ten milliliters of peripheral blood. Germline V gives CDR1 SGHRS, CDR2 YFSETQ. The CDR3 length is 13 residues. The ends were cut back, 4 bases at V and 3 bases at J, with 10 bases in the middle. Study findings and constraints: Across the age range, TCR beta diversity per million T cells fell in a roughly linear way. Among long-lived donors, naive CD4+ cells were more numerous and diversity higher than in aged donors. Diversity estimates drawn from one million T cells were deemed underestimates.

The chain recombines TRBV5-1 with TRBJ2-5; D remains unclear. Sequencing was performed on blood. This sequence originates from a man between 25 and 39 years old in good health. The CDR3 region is CASSVAGKETQYF. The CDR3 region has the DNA TGCGCCAGCAGCGTCGCCGGAAAAGAGACCCAGTACTTC.